The TCR beta chain described here comes from a study of T cells in Graves' hyperthyroidism and ophthalmopathy. This CDR3 is 15 amino acids long. V was trimmed by 0 bases and J by 4 bases, leaving 13 bases between them. CDR1 SGHRS and CDR2 YFSETQ come from the germline V gene. The investigators amplified TCR beta CDR3 regions from RNA transcripts. HTBI primers were used for first-round RT-PCR of the TCR CDR3. TCRdb analysed the multiplex PCR reads with MiXCR anew, one entry per CDR3 protein. The top ten hold 15% to 20% of the sample, which has 500,000 to 600,000 distinct CDR3 sequences, roughly 50% seen once. This clonotype showed up many times.

The TCR originated in an adult woman with Graves' disease, either hyperthyroidism or ophthalmopathy (not recorded which). The sample was peripheral blood or thyroid tissue (not recorded which). J is TRBJ1-1 and V is TRBV5-1; no definite D call. DNA of the CDR3: TGCGCCAGCAGCTTGGGCAACGTGGGATCCACTGAAGCTTTCTTT. It yields the protein CASSLGNVGSTEAFF.